This paragraph reports one T cell receptor beta chain. Only one count was recorded for this clone. It has no known antigen specificity. The record has no base qualities; no much larger clone is one base away. This entry comes from a study of OX40 agonist ivuxolimab in advanced cancers. Concerning the study at large: The costimulatory receptor OX40 (CD134) was targeted by ivuxolimab, a fully human IgG2 agonistic monoclonal antibody. Intravenous ivuxolimab was administered to patients every 2 weeks at six dose levels: 0.01, 0.1, 0.3, 1.5, 3 and 10 mg/kg. The dose-escalation cohort was 82.7% male with a mean age of about 60 years, ranging from roughly 20 to 80. Partial responses occurred in three dose-escalation patients, of whom one had hepatocellular carcinoma and two had cutaneous melanoma. The paper covers the monotherapy dose-escalation part of the phase I ivuxolimab trial, which included N of about 51 patients. Prior anti-PD-1, anti-PD-L1 or anti-CTLA-4 therapy was permitted, and checkpoint inhibitors had been received by under 50% of dose-escalation patients. Peripheral TCRbeta sequencing was intended to test whether TCR sequence diversity was altered and clonal T-cell expansion was caused by ivuxolimab. Of the approximately 50 dose-escalation patients, hepatocellular carcinoma was present in 19, melanoma in roughly 15, renal cell carcinoma in 9 and head and neck cancer in 9. Study-wide findings and limitations: At doses from 0.1 to 3.0 mg/kg, clonal expansion was seen in both CD4+ and CD8+ blood T cells between baseline and week 6. On average, CD8+ T cells showed more expanded clones than CD4+ T cells after ivuxolimab. The antigen specificity of the clonally expanded peripheral T cells was not determined. In the 0.1-3.0 mg/kg groups, partial responders had among the lowest normalized peripheral clonal expansion, particularly in CD8+ T cells. Low levels of normalized T-cell clonal expansion were also seen in some patients who did not respond.

Genomic DNA was extracted from sorted cells for sequencing of the TCRbeta CDR3 region. The immunoSEQ Assay was used to sequence the TCRbeta CDR3 regions. TCRdb provides this immuneACCESS table in a form limited to in-frame rearrangements. Some clones are lacking; in checked studies, under half of them reflect an unresolved V gene, and why the rest are absent is not known. The sample contains over 85,000 clones, roughly 90% of them found a single time. The leading ten clones occupy 0.27% of the sample. The CDR3, cysteine through phenylalanine, is 16 amino acids long. The CDR3 DNA has 48 bases and is translated from base 1. Germline trimming amounts to 2 bases on V and 5 bases on J, with 10 as the count of junction bases outside the gene matches. From a lookup of the germline V gene, CDR1 and CDR2 are SGHRS and YFSETQ. Patients with autoimmune disease history or receiving systemic immunosuppression were excluded from the trial. Peripheral blood for TCR sequencing was collected from all dose cohorts at baseline, on cycle 4 day 1, and on cycle 7 day 1. Samples came from an open-label, multicenter, first-in-human phase I dose-escalation trial of ivuxolimab. Adults with locally advanced or metastatic melanoma, renal cell carcinoma, hepatocellular carcinoma or head and neck squamous cell carcinoma were enrolled in the trial. CD4+ and CD8+ T cells were sorted separately from peripheral blood before TCR sequencing.

The receptor comes from an adult with an advanced solid tumor such as melanoma, head and neck, liver or kidney cancer. The sample was CD4+ or CD8+ T cells sorted from blood, taken in a trial of the OX40 agonist ivuxolimab. This chain is built from TRBV5-1 and TRBJ2-5; the junction holds 9 bases that match TRBD1. The sequenced DNA: TGCGCCAGCAGCTTAGGAACAGGGGGCAAGGTGGAGACCCAGTACTTC. The encoded protein is CASSLGTGGKVETQYF.